The T cell receptor (beta chain) under discussion was sequenced for a study of T cell responses to AZD1222 COVID-19 vaccine. Study-level findings and limits: Baseline testing showed seropositivity in only five or six AZD1222 recipients. Spike as a whole was targeted by vaccine-associated CD4 TCRs, dominant at 160-218 and 743-854. Among the donors, most were white British and more were female, and clonal diversity was possibly underestimated. An increase in Spike-specific TCR breadth and depth was observed after two AZD1222 doses.

The CDR3 runs to 12 residues. Germline lookup yields CDR1 GTSNPN and CDR2 SVGIG (reference sequence). Trimming shortened V by 3 bases and J by 9 bases, and 9 bases separated the two germline ends. TCRdb keeps only in-frame clones here, not all; method: immunoSEQ multiplex PCR. The sample yields fewer than 100,000 clones, more than 90% seen once. A word on this clone: Its specificity is unknown.

The receptor was derived from an adult in good health. This sequence joins TRBV30 and TRBJ1-6; D remains unclear. Source: peripheral blood, taken on day 0 of AZD1222 vaccination. This chain's CDR3 is CAWRDSFSPLHF. CDR3 sequence (DNA): TGTGCCTGGAGGGATTCGTTTTCACCCCTCCACTTT.